Each of the 10 T cell receptor beta chains below was sequenced from the same sample in a study of somatic mutations in cytotoxic T cells in rheumatoid arthritis. The method was immunoSEQ multiplex PCR; TCRdb's version includes in-frame clones alone and lacks a portion of them. This table holds 4,000 or so clones, around 77% found once. The sequencing input was CD8+ T cells sorted from blood. The receptors here all came from a woman aged 60-75 years with rheumatoid arthritis.

The J gene is TRBJ1-6, the V gene TRBV4-3, with a tentative D call TRBD1 (6 bases). The CDR3 has 14 amino acids. Looked up from germline, CDR1 is LGHNA and CDR2 is YSLEER. V lost 4 bases and J 9 bases, leaving 13 bases between the germline ends. The CDR3 spells CASSPRTEGSPLHF. As DNA, the CDR3 is TGCGCCAGCAGCCCGCGGACAGAGGGTTCACCCCTCCACTTT.

The chain is built from TRBV7-9 and TRBJ2-1; TRBD2 matches at 11 bases. The CDR3 length is 17 residues. With V trimmed by 5 bases and J by 4 bases, 10 bases remained unmatched. Germline loops: CDR1 SEHNR, CDR2 FQNEAQ (reference sequence). CDR3 protein: CASSLRTSGSIYNEQFF. DNA for the CDR3: TGTGCCAGCAGCCTCCGGACTAGCGGGTCGATATACAATGAGCAGTTCTTC. Full variable domain (missing parts from reference TRBV7-9 and TRBJ2-1): DTGVSQNPRHKITKRGQNVTFRCDPISEHNRLYWYRQTLGQGPEFLTYFQNEAQLEKSRLLSDRFSAERPKGSFSTLEIQRTEQGDSAMYLCASSLRTSGSIYNEQFFGPGTRLTVL.

In DNA form, the CDR3 reads TGTGCCAGCAGCTTAGACCGGACAAGCTACGAGCAGTACTTC. It codes for CASSLDRTSYEQYF. V usage is TRBV11-2 and J usage is TRBJ2-7; D is perhaps TRBD1 (5 bases). CDR1 and CDR2 (germline): SGHAT, FQNNGV. Trimming removed 0 bases at V and 3 bases at J, with 9 bases between. The CDR3 runs 14 residues.

V is TRBV5-6 and J is TRBJ1-3, with TRBD1 as a possible D gene (5 bases). Trimming left V 0 bases short and J 0 bases short, with 19 bases between. Germline assignment: CDR1 SGHDT and CDR2 YYEEEE. The CDR3 runs 19 residues. CDR3 bases: TGTGCCAGCAGCTTGGCCTTTGCCCTGGACACGAGCTCTGGAAACACCATATATTTT. Translating gives CASSLAFALDTSSGNTIYF.

J is TRBJ1-1 and V is TRBV6-1; D is unclear. The germline CDR1 and CDR2 sequences are MNHNS and SASEGT. The length of the CDR3 is 13 residues. Trimming shortened V by 1 base and J by 1 base, and 4 bases separated the two germline ends. Written as DNA, the CDR3 is TGTGCCAGCAGTGAAGGAGAGAACACTGAAGCTTTCTTT. Encoded protein: CASSEGENTEAFF.

This clone is classed as large. The gene calls are TRBV2 and TRBJ1-4; maybe TRBD1 (6 bases). From germline, CDR1 is SNHLY and CDR2 FYNNEI. Trimming removed 6 bases at V and 4 bases at J, with 9 bases between. The CDR3 sequence is 13 residues long. The CDR3 sequence is CASSRQDNEKLFF. The DNA of the CDR3 is TGTGCCAGCAGCCGACAGGATAATGAAAAACTGTTTTTT.

The chain has TRBV27 and TRBJ2-3, with 10 bases aligning to TRBD2. Germline V gene lookup returns CDR1 MNHEY and CDR2 SMNVEV (reference sequence). V lost 6 bases, J lost 2 bases, and 14 bases stayed unmatched. CDR3 length: 18 amino acids. The CDR3 DNA reads as TGTGCCAGCAGGATTGAGGGTAGCGGGGGGCTCCTCACAGATACGCAGTATTTT. Its translation is CASRIEGSGGLLTDTQYF.

The table lists this clone with a few counts. The rearrangement joins TRBV29-1 to TRBJ1-4; the match to TRBD1 covers 7 bases. Germline V CDR1 and CDR2: SQVTM, ANQGSEA. The CDR3 contains 12 residues. Trimming took 4 bases from V and 5 from J; bases not matched to a gene: 1. DNA for the CDR3: TGCAGCGTTGTACAGGGGAATGAAAAACTGTTTTTT. Protein product: CSVVQGNEKLFF.

This clone turned up a few times. DNA for the CDR3: TGTGCCAGCAGCTTATCTGGGGGGGCGGATACGCAGTATTTT. The encoded protein is CASSLSGGADTQYF. The rearrangement links TRBV7-6 to TRBJ2-3, with a weak D call TRBD2 (7 bases). The CDR3 extends over 14 amino acids. Germline V gene sequence: CDR1 SGHVS, CDR2 FNYEAQ. Trimming pared 2 bases from V and 6 bases from J, leaving 12 bases between.

CDR3 protein: CASRKGAVGTDTQYF. CDR3 nucleotide sequence: TGTGCCAGCAGGAAGGGGGCAGTCGGAACAGATACGCAGTATTTT. The rearrangement links TRBV27 to TRBJ2-3; 7 nucleotides agree with TRBD1. Trimming removed 6 bases from V and 3 bases from J; junction bases left unmatched: 9. Per germline, CDR1 MNHEY and CDR2 SMNVEV (reference sequence). The CDR3 sequence is 15 residues long.